Following are 16 T cell receptor beta chains from one sample sequenced in a study of shared T cell receptors in the human thymus. Profiled with immunoSEQ multiplex PCR; TCRdb holds only in-frame clones, not every one. Counted here are 72,000 or so clones, over 90% occurring once; the ten biggest clones make up roughly 0.033%. The specimen sequenced was thymocytes. These receptors came from a human donor.

The J gene is TRBJ2-3, the V gene TRBV4-3; possibly TRBD1 or TRBD2 for D (6 bases each). The CDR3 spans 19 residues. Germline CDR1 is LGHNA and CDR2 is YSLEER. V lost 3 bases and J 1 base, leaving 23 bases between the germline ends. In DNA form, the CDR3 reads TGCGCCAGCAGCCATGCTAAGGTGGTGCGGGACACGGGCACAGATACGCAGTATTTT. Protein product: CASSHAKVVRDTGTDTQYF.

The chain joins TRBV19 to TRBJ2-7, with D maybe TRBD1 (6 bases). Trimming left V 3 bases short and J 7 bases short, with 22 bases between. Germline lookup yields CDR1 LNHDA and CDR2 SQIVND (reference sequence). The CDR3 covers 16 residues. CDR3 bases: TGTGCCAGTAGTATCGCCATGGGACACGGAGTCTGGGAGCAGTACTTC. This sequence encodes CASSIAMGHGVWEQYF. Full variable domain (rest looked up from reference TRBV19 and TRBJ2-7): DGGITQSPKYLFRKEGQNVTLSCEQNLNHDAMYWYRQDPGQGLRLIYYSQIVNDFQKGDIAEGYSVSREKKESFPLTVTSAQKNPTAFYLCASSIAMGHGVWEQYFGPGTRLTVT.

Worth noting for this clone: One end of the junction fails to match germline, which may point to a read error. The rearrangement links TRBV4-3 to TRBJ2-1; 7 nucleotides line up with TRBD1. Germline V gives CDR1 LGHNA, CDR2 YSLEER. The CDR3 loop spans 15 amino acids. The CDR3 reads CASSQGPRDRAERFF. The CDR3 DNA follows: TGCGCCAGCAGCCAGGGCCCACGAGACAGGGCTGAGCGGTTCTTC.

This chain uses TRBV5-6 with TRBJ1-6; 7 nucleotides line up with TRBD1. V lost 4 bases and J lost 14; bases outside the gene matches: 9. CDR1 is SGHDT and CDR2 is YYEEEE in the germline V gene. CDR3 size: 13 residues. As DNA, the CDR3 is TGTGCCAGCAGCCACCTAGACAGGGCATCCCTCCACTTT. Translation gives CASSHLDRASLHF.

This chain connects TRBV6-4 to TRBJ2-4; no definite D call. Trimming took off 9 bases at V and 0 bases at J, with 12 bases between the two ends. From germline, CDR1 is MRHNA and CDR2 SNTAGT. CDR3 length: 14 residues. CDR3 nucleotides: TGTGCCAGTCCTACACGGCTAGCCAAAAACATTCAGTACTTC. Amino acids: CASPTRLAKNIQYF.

The chain combines TRBV9 with TRBJ2-5, with D perhaps given as TRBD1 or TRBD2 (5 bases each). The CDR3 has 16 residues. Trimming left V 4 bases short and J 3 bases short, with 19 bases between. Germline V gene lookup returns CDR1 SGDLS and CDR2 YYNGEE. DNA of the CDR3: TGTGCCAGCAGCCCCGCCGAGGGGTTTAGGAAAGAGACCCAGTACTTC. This sequence encodes CASSPAEGFRKETQYF.

The rearrangement uses TRBV27 and TRBJ2-1, with 10 nucleotides matching TRBD2. The ends lost 5 bases at V and 4 bases at J; junction bases unmatched: 8. This CDR3 comprises 16 residues. Germline V gene data show CDR1 as MNHEY and CDR2 as SMNVEV (reference sequence). The CDR3 DNA follows: TGTGCCAGCAGTGCCCCACTAGCGGGAAGTTACAATGAGCAGTTCTTC. It specifies CASSAPLAGSYNEQFF.

Here the CDR3 reads CASSVHPGQGINQPQHF. CDR3 nucleotides: TGTGCCAGCAGTGTCCATCCCGGACAGGGGATCAATCAGCCCCAGCATTTT. The gene calls are TRBV6-4 and TRBJ1-5; 9 bases are a match to TRBD1. In germline, CDR1 is MRHNA, CDR2 SNTAGT. Germline trimming cut 4 bases from V and 3 bases from J; bases unmatched to any gene: 10. The CDR3 runs to 17 residues.

This chain links TRBV13 with TRBJ1-5; 11 bases map to TRBD1. The CDR3 runs 18 residues. The V and J ends lost 2 bases and 9 bases, in that order; junction bases with no gene match: 15. Germline loops: CDR1 PRHDT, CDR2 FYEKMQ (reference sequence). CDR3 residues: CASSLRPLRDRGLRPQHF. As DNA, the CDR3 is TGTGCCAGCAGCTTAAGGCCCCTCCGGGACAGGGGGTTGAGGCCCCAGCATTTT.

The J gene is TRBJ2-1, the V gene TRBV14; D unclear. The CDR3 has 17 amino acids. Trimming stripped 1 base from V and 1 base from J, with 14 bases between. Germline V CDR1 and CDR2: SGHDN, FVKESK. DNA for the CDR3: TGTGCCAGCAGCCAAGCGTACTTACCCTTATCCTACAATGAGCAGTTCTTC. Translation gives CASSQAYLPLSYNEQFF.

The gene calls are TRBV7-2 and TRBJ1-2; a weak D match, TRBD1 (5 bases). The CDR3 loop spans 16 amino acids. Germline V CDR1 and CDR2: SGHTA, FQGNSA. With 5 bases removed from V and 4 bases from J, the gap between germline ends came to 20 bases. CDR3 residues: CASSVGDGIYPYGYTF. CDR3 in DNA: TGTGCCAGCAGCGTCGGGGACGGAATATACCCCTATGGCTACACCTTC.

CDR3 nucleotides: TGTGCCAGCAGCTTACCCGAGCGGTGGGGAGGAGTGGATGAGCAGTTCTTC. Translated: CASSLPERWGGVDEQFF. This chain links TRBV11-2 with TRBJ2-1; maybe TRBD2 (6 bases). Germline lookup yields CDR1 SGHAT and CDR2 FQNNGV. V was cut by 2 bases and J by 8 bases, with 22 bases left in between. The CDR3 spans 17 residues.

The chain uses TRBV4-3 and TRBJ2-7; a weak D match, TRBD1 (5 bases). Germline lookup yields CDR1 LGHNA and CDR2 YSLEER. V shed 1 base and J shed 6 bases, with 13 bases lying between them. The CDR3 is 14 amino acids. The CDR3 sequence is CASSQVQGPGEQYF. The CDR3 bases are TGCGCCAGCAGCCAAGTCCAGGGCCCGGGCGAGCAGTACTTC.

The chain couples TRBV7-2 to TRBJ2-3; 9 bases agree with TRBD2. The V gene's germline CDR1 is SGHTA and CDR2 FQGNSA. The CDR3 has 16 residues. The trim removed 4 bases at V and 2 bases at J, leaving 7 bases unmatched. The CDR3 sequence is CASSSGLASATDTQYF. The CDR3 nucleotides read TGTGCCAGCAGCTCGGGACTAGCCAGTGCCACAGATACGCAGTATTTT.

The rearrangement links TRBV14 to TRBJ2-7; the D is unclear. Trimming shortened V by 4 bases and J by 4 bases, and 14 bases separated the two germline ends. Germline V lookup: CDR1 SGHDN, CDR2 FVKESK. The CDR3 contains 14 residues. The CDR3 DNA is TGTGCCAGCAGCCGCCGGGCCCAATTTTACGAGCAGTACTTC. This codes for CASSRRAQFYEQYF.

The chain has TRBV6-1 and TRBJ2-5, with 7 bases fitting TRBD1. The CDR3 extends over 14 amino acids. Germline loops: CDR1 MNHNS, CDR2 SASEGT. With 6 bases clipped from V and 1 base from J, the junction kept 5 bases outside the gene matches. The CDR3 sequence is CASSPRTGQETQYF. CDR3 in DNA: TGTGCCAGCAGCCCCAGGACAGGCCAAGAGACCCAGTACTTC.